This TCR beta chain emerged from a study of blood T cell repertoires in COVID-19. About the research overall: From T cells, B-cell-depleted T cells, or PBMCs came the material, which was cDNA or gDNA.

Authors' data handling: Nucleated cell counts were estimated from reference gene primer amplification. TCRdb's copy holds only in-frame clones and misses some; the assay was immunoSEQ multiplex PCR. That table supplies the V and J calls and clone size; D and trimming were determined from the DNA. The sample holds under 450,000 clones, roughly four fifths seen once. Recovered status in Cohort 3 required two negative PCRs, clearance, or symptom resolution. The sequenced material came from PBMCs or T cells enriched from blood (not recorded which). The TCR originated in a woman aged 45-60 years who had recovered from COVID-19.

In DNA form, the CDR3 reads TGTGCCAGCAGCCAAGAGGCTAGTCAGGGGGCGGAAAAACTGTTTTTT. Translating gives CASSQEASQGAEKLFF. The J gene is TRBJ1-4, the V gene TRBV4-2; 8 bases align to TRBD1. Germline loops: CDR1 LGHNA, CDR2 YNFKEQ. J was trimmed by 8 bases and V by 0 bases; bases with no gene match: 8. This CDR3 region has 16 residues.